Listed below are T cell receptor beta chains from one sample, sequenced in a study of CD8 T cells in ankylosing spondylitis. MiXCR, run by TCRdb on the 5' RACE reads, gives a single entry per CDR3 protein. The sample records some 180,000 distinct CDR3 sequences, 15% to 20% being singletons. The specimen was blood, either unsorted or a sorted T cell fraction (not recorded which). The receptors here all came from a male donor under 30 with ankylosing spondylitis or in good health (not recorded which). CDR3s include the opening cysteine and the closing phenylalanine or tryptophan. The D gene is left open where the match is weak. Only some rows state a clone size, as once, few, many or a class for expanded clones.

TRBD2	TRBV12-3/TRBV12-4	many	TRBJ2-3	TGTGCCAGCAGTTCCCGGACTAGCGGGAGCACAGATACGCAGTATTTT	CASSSRTSGSTDTQYF
-	TRBV20-1	many	TRBJ2-1	TGCAGTGCTAGAGAACAGAATTACAATGAGCAGTTCTTC	CSAREQNYNEQFF
TRBD1	TRBV7-9	many	TRBJ1-6	TGTGCCAGCAGCTCCGGGACAGACCCTCATTCACCCCTCCACTTT	CASSSGTDPHSPLHF
-	TRBV10-2	-	TRBJ2-1	TGCGCCAGCAGTGAGCATGGATCTGAGCAGTTCTTC	CASSEHGSEQFF
-	TRBV5-1	many	TRBJ2-1	TGCGCCAGCAGCTTGGGGTTCTCCTCCTACAATGAGCAGTTCTTC	CASSLGFSSYNEQFF
TRBD1	TRBV6-5	few	TRBJ1-3	TGTGCCAGCAGTAACGACAGGGGGACTGGAAACACCATATATTTT	CASSNDRGTGNTIYF
-	TRBV3-1	many	TRBJ1-5	TGTGCCAGCAGCCGATCACAGGGTACGGGGAGCAATCAGCCCCAGCATTTT	CASSRSQGTGSNQPQHF
TRBD2	TRBV15	-	TRBJ2-7	TGTGCCACCAGCAGTTATAGCGGGGTAAGCTCCTACGAGCAGTACTTC	CATSSYSGVSSYEQYF
-	TRBV7-2	many	TRBJ1-3	TGTGCCAGCAGCTTAGTAGGAGGGGGCTCTGGAAACACCATATATTTT	CASSLVGGGSGNTIYF
-	TRBV12-3/TRBV12-4	many	TRBJ1-4	TGTGCCAGCAGTTTCGAGAGGGGGGTGGAAAAACTGTTTTTT	CASSFERGVEKLFF
TRBD2	TRBV7-9	many	TRBJ2-1	TGTGCCAGCAGCTCTACTCTAGCGGAGGGCTACAATGAGCAGTTCTTC	CASSSTLAEGYNEQFF
-	TRBV5-6	many	TRBJ1-1	TGTGCCAGCAGCTTGGTTCAAATGAACACTGAAGCTTTCTTT	CASSLVQMNTEAFF
-	TRBV18	-	TRBJ1-1	TGTGCCAGCTCACCACGATTAGAGGGAGCTTTCTTT	CASSPRLEGAFF
TRBD1	TRBV2	many	TRBJ2-1	TGTGCCATCAAAACAGGGGTCCATGAGCAGTTCTTC	CAIKTGVHEQFF